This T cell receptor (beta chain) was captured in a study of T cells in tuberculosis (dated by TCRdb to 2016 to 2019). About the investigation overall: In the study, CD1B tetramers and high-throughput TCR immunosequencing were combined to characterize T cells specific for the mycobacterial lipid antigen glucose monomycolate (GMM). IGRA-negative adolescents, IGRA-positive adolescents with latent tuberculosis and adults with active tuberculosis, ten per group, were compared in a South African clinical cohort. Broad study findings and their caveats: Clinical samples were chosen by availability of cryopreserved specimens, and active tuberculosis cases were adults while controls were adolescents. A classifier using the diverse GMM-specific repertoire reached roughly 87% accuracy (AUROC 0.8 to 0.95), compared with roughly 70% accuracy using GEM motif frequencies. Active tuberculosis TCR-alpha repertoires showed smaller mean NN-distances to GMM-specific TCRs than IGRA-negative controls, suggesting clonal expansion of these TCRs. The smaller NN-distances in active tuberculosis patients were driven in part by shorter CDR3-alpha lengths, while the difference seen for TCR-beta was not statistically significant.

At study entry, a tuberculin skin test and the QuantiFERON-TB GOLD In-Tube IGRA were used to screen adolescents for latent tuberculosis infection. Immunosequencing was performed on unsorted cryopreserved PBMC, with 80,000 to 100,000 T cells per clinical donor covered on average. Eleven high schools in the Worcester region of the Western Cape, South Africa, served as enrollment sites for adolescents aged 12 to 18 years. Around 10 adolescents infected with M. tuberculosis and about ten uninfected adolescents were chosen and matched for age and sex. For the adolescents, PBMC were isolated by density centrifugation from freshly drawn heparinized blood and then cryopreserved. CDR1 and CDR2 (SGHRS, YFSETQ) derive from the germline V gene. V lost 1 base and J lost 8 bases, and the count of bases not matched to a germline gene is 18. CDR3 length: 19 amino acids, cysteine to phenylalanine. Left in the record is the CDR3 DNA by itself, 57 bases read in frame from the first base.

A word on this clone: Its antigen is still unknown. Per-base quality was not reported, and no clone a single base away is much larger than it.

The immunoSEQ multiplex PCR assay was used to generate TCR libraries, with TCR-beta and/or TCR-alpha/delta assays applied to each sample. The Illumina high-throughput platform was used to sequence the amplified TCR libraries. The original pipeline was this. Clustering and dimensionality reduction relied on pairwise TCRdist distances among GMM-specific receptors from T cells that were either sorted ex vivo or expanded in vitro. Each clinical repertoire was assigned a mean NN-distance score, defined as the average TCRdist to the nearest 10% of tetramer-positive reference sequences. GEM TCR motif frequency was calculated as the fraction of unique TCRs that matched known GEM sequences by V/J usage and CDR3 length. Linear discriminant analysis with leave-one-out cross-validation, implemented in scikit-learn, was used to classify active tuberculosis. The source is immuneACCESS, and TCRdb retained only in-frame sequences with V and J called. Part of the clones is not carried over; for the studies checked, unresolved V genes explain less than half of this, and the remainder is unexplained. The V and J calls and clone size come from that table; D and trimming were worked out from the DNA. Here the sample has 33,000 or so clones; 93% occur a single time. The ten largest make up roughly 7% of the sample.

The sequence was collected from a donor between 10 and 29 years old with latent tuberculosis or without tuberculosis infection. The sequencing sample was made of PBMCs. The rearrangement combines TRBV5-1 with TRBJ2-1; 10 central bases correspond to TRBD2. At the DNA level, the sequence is TGCGCCAGCAGCTTGTATGTACTAGCGGGGCCTTCAGATCCGGATGAGCAGTTCTTC. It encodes CASSLYVLAGPSDPDEQFF.